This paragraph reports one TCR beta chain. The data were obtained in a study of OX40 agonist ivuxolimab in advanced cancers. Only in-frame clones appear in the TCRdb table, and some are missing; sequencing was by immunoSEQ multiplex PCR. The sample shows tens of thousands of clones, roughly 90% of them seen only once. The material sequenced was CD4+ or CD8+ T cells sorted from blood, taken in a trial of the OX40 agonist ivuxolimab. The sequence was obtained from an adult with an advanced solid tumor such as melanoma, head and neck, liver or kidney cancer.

CDR3: CASSRELRNQPQHF. The CDR3 nucleotides read TGCGCCAGCTCCCGGGAGTTACGGAATCAGCCCCAGCATTTT. The V and J genes are TRBV4-1 and TRBJ1-5; D remains unclear. Between the trimmed V and J ends, which lost 8 bases and 4 bases, there was a span of 15 bases. The length of the CDR3 is 14 residues. Germline lookup yields CDR1 MGHRA and CDR2 YSYEKL.